This T cell receptor (beta chain) was observed in a study of OX40 agonist ivuxolimab in advanced cancers. Study summary: Dosing consisted of intravenous ivuxolimab at 0.01 to 10 mg/kg every 2 weeks. Eligibility rules accepted prior anti-PD-1, anti-PD-L1 or anti-CTLA-4 therapy, and 35% to 40% had some.

This clone has a single count. What it recognizes is unknown. The V gene lost 4 bases and the J gene lost 3 bases, with 18 bases spanning the gap. In germline, CDR1 is SQVTM, CDR2 ANQGSEA. The CDR3 has 15 amino acids. General observations from the study: Clones of CD4+ and CD8+ blood T cells grew by week 6 at doses of 0.1 to 3.0 mg/kg. CD4+ T cells averaged fewer expanded clones than CD8+ T cells.

TCRdb keeps only in-frame clones here, not all; method: immunoSEQ multiplex PCR. The sample includes over 10,000 clones, around 69% seen only once; the top ten take 30% to 45%. V gene TRBV29-1 combines with J gene TRBJ1-2; D not certain. The sequencing here drew on CD4+ or CD8+ T cells sorted from blood, taken in a trial of the OX40 agonist ivuxolimab. The origin of this receptor is an adult with an advanced solid tumor such as melanoma, head and neck, liver or kidney cancer. DNA of the CDR3: TGCAGCGTTGCTACACCCACGACGTTTGACTATGGCTACACCTTC. This gives the protein CSVATPTTFDYGYTF.